This T cell receptor beta chain is drawn from a study of cytomegalovirus exposure and HLA in healthy donors. Study-wide findings and caveats: Segments of the TCR beta V type were, in most cases, productive about 87% or about 30% of the time in an earlier analysis.

CDR3 size: 11 residues. The germline gives CDR1 SGHNT, CDR2 YYREEE (reference sequence). Between the trimmed V and J ends, which lost 0 bases and 10 bases, there was a span of 5 bases. The PCR ran on 60 Vbeta and 13 Jbeta primers. Original processing methods: Some 9.9 million shared chains were among roughly 81 million unique TCR beta chains counted in a later analysis. Sequencing used immunoSEQ multiplex PCR; TCRdb keeps in-frame clones, though not all of them. V, J and clone size derive from that table, while D and trimming were established from the DNA sequence. The sample holds around 210,000 clones, just under 80% seen once. Remarks on this clone: The antigen is undetermined.

The donors, nominally healthy at sampling, likely had unrecorded immune exposures. The material sequenced was PBMCs. V usage is TRBV5-4 and J usage is TRBJ2-1; D gene ambiguous. The sequence was obtained from a boy younger than 18 in good health and CMV-seronegative. The CDR3 DNA follows: TGTGCCAGCAGCTTGGGGCAAGAGCAGTTCTTC. This codes for CASSLGQEQFF.